The clone carrying this TCR beta chain was recorded a few times. The sample originates from a study of beta chain features in type 1 diabetes. Sequenced material consisted of expressed TCRB transcripts (all of the isolated RNA was reverse transcribed). Clones were read by immunoSEQ multiplex PCR, and TCRdb kept only the in-frame ones, dropping some. The repertoire holds 150,000 to 160,000 clones, with 8.5% to 14% as singletons. This CDR3 comprises 14 residues. Germline assignment: CDR1 LNHDA and CDR2 SQIVND (reference sequence). J gave up 4 bases and V 9 bases, and 7 bases lay outside the gene matches.

The gene calls are TRBV19 and TRBJ2-3; 10 bases are shared with TRBD1. This TCR derives from a man aged 18 to 29 in good health. Sequencing was performed on central memory CD4+ T cells from blood. The CDR3 loop reads CASRDRGRSDTQYF. Written as DNA, the CDR3 is TGTGCCAGCCGGGACAGGGGTAGGTCAGATACGCAGTATTTT.